The 10 T cell receptor beta chains presented below share a single source sample, sequenced in a study of blood T cells in healthy people across ages. A sample-barcoded 5' primer and a J-beta primer mix were used in a second PCR of roughly 6 to 11 cycles. TCRdb reanalysed the 5' RACE reads using MiXCR and keeps one entry per CDR3 protein. This table has fewer than 800,000 distinct CDR3 sequences, approximately 31% appearing once. The sequenced sample was blood. These receptors all stem from a woman of 80 years or more in good health.

The chain uses TRBV3-1 and TRBJ1-6, with 8 nucleotides matching TRBD1. This CDR3 is built from 16 residues. With V trimmed by 3 bases and J by 8 bases, 9 bases remained unmatched. Germline CDR1 and CDR2: LGHDT and YNNKEL (reference sequence). Here the CDR3 reads CASSHRRQGNHSPLHF. CDR3 coding DNA: TGTGCCAGCAGCCATCGAAGACAGGGGAACCATTCACCCCTCCACTTT.

This clonotype was found a few times. The rearrangement uses TRBV7-9 and TRBJ1-5; TRBD1 matches at 8 bases. Germline lookup yields CDR1 SEHNR and CDR2 FQNEAQ (reference sequence). The J segment lost 5 bases and the V segment lost 5 bases, leaving 5 bases of the junction unmatched. The CDR3 has 14 residues. This chain's CDR3 is CASSPDRVDQPQHF. The CDR3 DNA sequence: TGTGCCAGCAGCCCGGACAGGGTGGATCAGCCCCAGCATTTT.

This chain uses TRBV7-9 with TRBJ1-4; tentatively, D is TRBD1 (5 bases). CDR1 is SEHNR, CDR2 FQNEAQ, per germline (reference sequence). CDR3 size: 16 residues. V lost 5 bases and J 0 bases, leaving 13 bases between the germline ends. This chain's CDR3 is CASSQGRSATNEKLFF. The CDR3 coding sequence is TGTGCCAGCAGCCAGGGACGGTCCGCAACTAATGAAAAACTGTTTTTT.

This clonotype was detected a few times. The chain employs TRBV4-2 and TRBJ1-2; 7 nucleotides line up with TRBD1. Germline V gene sequence: CDR1 LGHNA, CDR2 YNFKEQ. With 5 bases clipped from V and 9 bases from J, the junction kept 6 bases outside the gene matches. The CDR3 sequence is 12 residues long. CDR3 DNA: TGTGCCAGCAGCGAGGGACAGATTAGCTACACCTTC. It encodes CASSEGQISYTF.

The chain joins TRBV7-9 to TRBJ2-7; D uncertain. Germline values: CDR1 SEHNR, CDR2 FQNEAQ (reference sequence). The CDR3 covers 11 residues. Trimming removed 4 bases from V and 6 bases from J, with 7 bases in between. The CDR3 sequence is CASSSPIEQYF. CDR3 nucleotide sequence: TGTGCCAGCAGCTCCCCCATCGAGCAGTACTTC.

CDR3 residues: CASSLRQGAQPQHF. The CDR3 coding sequence is TGTGCCAGCAGCTTGCGACAGGGGGCTCAGCCCCAGCATTTT. The chain carries TRBV7-2 and TRBJ1-5, with TRBD1 identical over 10 bases. This CDR3 contains 14 residues. The germline V gene encodes CDR1 SGHTA and CDR2 FQGNSA. V gave up 3 bases and J gave up 6 bases; unmatched junction bases: 2.

This clonotype was detected only a few times. A much larger clone sits a single nucleotide away, making a read error possible. The rearrangement uses TRBV5-6 and TRBJ2-5; D possibly corresponds to TRBD2 (5 bases). Trimming shortened V by 3 bases and J by 11 bases, and 17 bases separated the two germline ends. The CDR3 runs 13 residues. From germline, CDR1 is SGHDT and CDR2 YYEEEE. DNA of the CDR3: TGTGCCAGCAGCTCAAGATGGCGTTGGGAGCAGTACTTC. It encodes CASSSRWRWEQYF.

Points on this clonotype: Compared with germline, one end of the junction differs, possibly owing to a read error. This chain joins TRBV7-8 and TRBJ2-1, with 10 bases matching TRBD2. CDR3 length: 18 residues. The germline V gene has CDR1 SGHVS and CDR2 FQNEAQ. CDR3 coding DNA: TGTGCCAGCAGCAAAGGACTAGCGGCGATCTCCTCCTACGATGAGCAGTTCTTC. Translation: CASSKGLAAISSYDEQFF.

The chain carries TRBV7-9 and TRBJ2-1; possibly TRBD1 for D (6 bases). The end of the DNA fits TRBJ2-7 better, so the J call may be wrong. This CDR3 contains 14 residues. Germline CDR1 SEHNR, CDR2 FQNEAQ (reference sequence). The CDR3 loop reads CASSLTRGDNEQYF. CDR3 in DNA: TGTGCCAGCAGCTTGACCAGGGGCGACAATGAGCAGTACTTC.

In this sample, this clonotype turned up a few times. V is TRBV5-4 and J is TRBJ2-1; 8 bases agree with TRBD1. The CDR3 is 17 amino acids. Germline V gene data show CDR1 as SGHNT and CDR2 as YYREEE (reference sequence). V shed 3 bases, J shed 7 bases, and the junction held 15 bases outside the gene matches. The CDR3 region has the DNA TGTGCCAGCAGCTCACCCGGAAGGGTGACAGGGGAAAATGAGCAGTTCTTC. It is translated as CASSSPGRVTGENEQFF.